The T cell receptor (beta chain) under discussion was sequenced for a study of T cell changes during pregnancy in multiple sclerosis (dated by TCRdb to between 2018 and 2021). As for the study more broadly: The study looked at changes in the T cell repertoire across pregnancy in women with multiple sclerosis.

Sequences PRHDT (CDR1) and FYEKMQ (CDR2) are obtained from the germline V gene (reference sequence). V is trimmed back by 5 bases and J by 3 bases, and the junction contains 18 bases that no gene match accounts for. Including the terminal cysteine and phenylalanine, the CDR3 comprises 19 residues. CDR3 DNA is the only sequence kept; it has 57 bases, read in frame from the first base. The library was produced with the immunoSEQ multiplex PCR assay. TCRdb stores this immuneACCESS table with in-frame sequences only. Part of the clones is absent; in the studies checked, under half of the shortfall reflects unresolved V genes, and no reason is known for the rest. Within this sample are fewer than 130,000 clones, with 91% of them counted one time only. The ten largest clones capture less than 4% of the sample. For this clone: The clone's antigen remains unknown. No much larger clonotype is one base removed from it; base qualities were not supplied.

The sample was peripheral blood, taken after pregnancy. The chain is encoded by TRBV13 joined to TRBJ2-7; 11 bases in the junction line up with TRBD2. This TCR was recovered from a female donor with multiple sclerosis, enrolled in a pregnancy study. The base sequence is TGTGCCAGCAGCCCTCCGGTAGCGGGGGGGCCAGCCAACCTCTACGAGCAGTACTTC. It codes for CASSPPVAGGPANLYEQYF.